What follows are 7 T cell receptor beta chains derived from one specimen sequenced in a study of B cell selection in AIRE deficiency. CD4+CD127+ cells were sorted as the conventional CD4 T cells. Libraries were prepared by immunoSEQ multiplex PCR; TCRdb keeps only in-frame clonotypes and omits some of them. The data contain 20,000 to 30,000 clones, around 97% of them singletons. The sample comprised conventional CD4+ T cells sorted from PBMCs. Receptors were obtained from a human donor with AIRE deficiency.

This chain connects TRBV20-1 to TRBJ1-3; unclear D gene. The CDR3 contains 11 residues. The V gene lost 6 bases and the J gene lost 4 bases, with 7 bases spanning the gap. Per germline, CDR1 DFQATT and CDR2 SNEGSKA (reference sequence). CDR3 in DNA: TGCAGTGCCAAACAAGGAAACACCATATATTTT. This encodes CSAKQGNTIYF.

The chain couples TRBV28 to TRBJ2-1, with TRBD2 matching 8 bases. Germline lookup yields CDR1 MDHEN and CDR2 SYDVKM. J lost 6 bases, V lost 6 bases, and 10 bases had no gene match. This CDR3 has 15 residues. CDR3 nucleotide sequence: TGTGCCAGCAGGATAAGCGGGGCGGGGGGCAATGAGCAGTTCTTC. Translation: CASRISGAGGNEQFF.

This chain uses TRBV14 with TRBJ1-5; D is unresolved. The V end was cut by 0 bases, the J end by 4 bases, with 22 bases between. This CDR3 is built from 19 residues. Germline CDR1 reads SGHDN; CDR2 reads FVKESK. The CDR3, as DNA: TGTGCCAGCAGCCAAGATATCGAGGTCCGGGAAGAAACGAATCAGCCCCAGCATTTT. This codes for CASSQDIEVREETNQPQHF.

The chain has TRBV4-3 and TRBJ2-2, with 7 positions matching TRBD2. The V gene end was trimmed by 0 bases and the J gene end by 7 bases; junction bases not matched to a gene: 8. From germline, CDR1 is LGHNA and CDR2 YSLEER. The CDR3 consists of 16 residues. This CDR3 is CASSQDSHGGGGELFF. DNA of the CDR3: TGCGCCAGCAGCCAAGATTCACACGGCGGGGGCGGGGAGCTGTTTTTT.

J is TRBJ1-1 and V is TRBV28; D remains ambiguous. CDR1 and CDR2 (germline): MDHEN, SYDVKM. CDR3 length: 14 residues. Trimming stripped 3 bases from V and 1 base from J, with 9 bases between. The CDR3 protein is CASSLVEGNTEAFF. The DNA of the CDR3 is TGTGCCAGCAGTTTGGTGGAGGGGAACACTGAAGCTTTCTTT.

The chain joins TRBV25-1 to TRBJ2-5; D is possibly TRBD1 (6 bases). The V end lost 3 bases, the J end lost 3 bases, and 14 bases lay between the germline ends. This CDR3 comprises 15 residues. Per germline, CDR1 MGHDK and CDR2 SYGVNS. For the CDR3, the DNA is TGTGCCAGCAGTGATAACAGGGCGCTGAAAGAGACCCAGTACTTC. It specifies CASSDNRALKETQYF.

The CDR3 is CASSLYSNQPQHF. For the CDR3, the DNA is TGTGCCAGCAGCCTCTATAGCAATCAGCCCCAGCATTTT. This rearrangement joins TRBV5-6 to TRBJ1-5; D unresolved. Trimming removed 4 bases at V and 0 bases at J, with 5 bases between. Germline V gives CDR1 SGHDT, CDR2 YYEEEE. The CDR3 has 13 residues.